Following are 8 T cell receptor beta chains from one sample sequenced in a study of blood T cell repertoires in COVID-19. Clones were read by immunoSEQ multiplex PCR, and TCRdb kept only the in-frame ones, dropping some. This table has fewer than 70,000 clones, around 82% appearing once. The sequenced sample was peripheral blood. Receptor source: a man aged 50 to 59 with active COVID-19.

This chain links TRBV7-2 with TRBJ2-4, with D possibly matching TRBD2 (6 bases). Between the trimmed V and J ends, which lost 5 bases and 0 bases, there was a span of 14 bases. Germline-derived CDR1 and CDR2 are SGHTA and FQGNSA. This CDR3 spans 16 amino acids. The CDR3 protein is CASSPGRGLAKNIQYF. CDR3 DNA sequence: TGTGCCAGCAGCCCCGGACGGGGACTAGCCAAAAACATTCAGTACTTC.

The chain uses TRBV6-5 and TRBJ2-7, with D possibly matching TRBD1 (6 bases). V was pared by 6 bases and J by 7 bases, with 19 bases between. There are 14 residues in the CDR3. Per germline, CDR1 MNHEY and CDR2 SVGAGI. The CDR3 protein is CASRTGYGLQEQYF. The CDR3 DNA is TGTGCCAGCAGAACAGGGTACGGTCTACAGGAGCAGTACTTC.

V usage is TRBV7-8 and J usage is TRBJ1-1, with TRBD1 matching over 7 bases. This CDR3 has 13 residues. V lost 5 bases and J lost 4; bases outside the gene matches: 4. From germline, CDR1 is SGHVS and CDR2 FQNEAQ. CDR3 region: CASSRRQGTEAFF. CDR3 bases: TGTGCCAGCAGCAGACGACAGGGCACTGAAGCTTTCTTT.

This chain links TRBV5-1 with TRBJ2-1; the match to TRBD2 covers 14 bases. V lost 4 bases and J lost 5; bases outside the gene matches: 5. CDR3 length equals 16 residues. The germline CDR1 and CDR2 sequences are SGHRS and YFSETQ. The DNA of the CDR3 is TGCGCCAGCAGCACTGGACTAGCGGGGGGCCACAATGAGCAGTTCTTC. It is translated as CASSTGLAGGHNEQFF. The whole variable domain, remainder taken from reference TRBV5-1 and TRBJ2-1, is KAGVTQTPRYLIKTRGQQVTLSCSPISGHRSVSWYQQTPGQGLQFLFEYFSETQRNKGNFPGRFSGRQFSNSRSEMNVSTLELGDSALYLCASSTGLAGGHNEQFFGPGTRLTVL.

The rearrangement links TRBV7-8 to TRBJ2-2, with TRBD1 matching 9 bases. The V segment lost 5 bases and the J segment 7 bases; nucleotides outside the gene matches: 8. This CDR3 region has 15 residues. CDR1 is SGHVS, CDR2 FQNEAQ, per germline. The CDR3 sequence: CASSLGTGLFGELFF. CDR3 bases: TGTGCCAGCAGCCTTGGGACAGGGCTTTTCGGGGAGCTGTTTTTT.

This clone was seen once. This sequence joins TRBV29-1 and TRBJ2-3, with 9 positions matching TRBD1. The CDR3 contains 14 residues. After removal of 3 bases from V and 4 bases from J, the junction contained 5 bases not matched to a gene. CDR1 SQVTM and CDR2 ANQGSEA come from the germline V gene. CDR3 DNA sequence: TGCAGCGTTGAGGGGACAGGGAACTCAGATACGCAGTATTTT. This codes for CSVEGTGNSDTQYF.

The chain recombines TRBV18 with TRBJ2-7; maybe TRBD1 (6 bases). The CDR3 loop spans 14 amino acids. Germline V lookup: CDR1 KGHSH, CDR2 LQKENI. Trimming pared 4 bases from V and 3 bases from J, leaving 13 bases between. CDR3 residues: CASSREGDNYEQYF. For the CDR3, the DNA is TGTGCCAGCTCACGAGAAGGGGACAACTACGAGCAGTACTTC.

The chain is built from TRBV5-4 and TRBJ2-7; a weak D match, TRBD1 (5 bases). V lost 0 bases, J lost 2 bases, and 12 bases lay in between. Germline V gives CDR1 SGHNT, CDR2 YYREEE (reference sequence). CDR3 length: 15 residues. CDR3 residues: CASSLAPGKAYEQYF. The CDR3, as DNA: TGTGCCAGCAGCTTGGCCCCAGGGAAAGCCTACGAGCAGTACTTC. Full variable domain (missing parts from reference TRBV5-4 and TRBJ2-7): ETGVTQSPTHLIKTRGQQVTLRCSSQSGHNTVSWYQQALGQGPQFIFQYYREEENGRGNFPPRFSGLQFPNYSSELNVNALELDDSALYLCASSLAPGKAYEQYFGPGTRLTVT.